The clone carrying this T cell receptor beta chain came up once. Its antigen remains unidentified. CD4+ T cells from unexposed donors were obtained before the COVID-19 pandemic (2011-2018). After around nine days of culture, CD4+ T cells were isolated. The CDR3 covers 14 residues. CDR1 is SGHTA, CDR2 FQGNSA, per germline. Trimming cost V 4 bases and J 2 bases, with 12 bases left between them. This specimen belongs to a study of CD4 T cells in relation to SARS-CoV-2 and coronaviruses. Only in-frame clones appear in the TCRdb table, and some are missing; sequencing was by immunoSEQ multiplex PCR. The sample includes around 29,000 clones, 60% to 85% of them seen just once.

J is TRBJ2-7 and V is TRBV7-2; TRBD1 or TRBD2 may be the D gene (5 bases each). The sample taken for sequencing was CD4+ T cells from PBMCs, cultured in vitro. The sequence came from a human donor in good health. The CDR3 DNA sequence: TGTGCCAGCAGCTCGGGGCTGCAGGCCTACGAGCAGTACTTC. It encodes CASSSGLQAYEQYF.